A selection of T cell receptor beta chains follows, all from one sample in a study of T cells in Graves' hyperthyroidism and ophthalmopathy. TCRdb used MiXCR to reprocess the multiplex PCR reads, holding one entry per CDR3 protein. This table has 360,000 or so distinct CDR3 sequences, about 20% appearing once. Material for sequencing was blood. The origin of the receptors is a woman younger than 35 with Graves' hyperthyroidism. The CDR3 runs from the conserved cysteine through the conserved F or W. D genes are given only for firm matches. Expanded clones get a size class; other rows say once, few or many, or leave the size out.

v_call,j_call,clone_size,d_call,cdr3_aa,cdr3_nt
TRBV6-5,TRBJ1-5,many,.,CASRVQVPQPQHF,TGTGCCAGCAGGGTACAGGTTCCTCAGCCCCAGCATTTT
TRBV6-1,TRBJ1-1,many,.,CASSEMVSNTEAFF,TGTGCCAGCAGTGAAATGGTCTCGAACACTGAAGCTTTCTTT
TRBV29-1,TRBJ2-7,once,TRBD2,CSVQLSGGAYEQYF,TGCAGCGTCCAACTCAGCGGGGGCGCCTACGAGCAGTACTTC
TRBV20-1,TRBJ2-7,many,.,CSARGGVGSYEQYF,TGCAGTGCTAGAGGGGGGGTCGGCAGCTACGAGCAGTACTTC
TRBV12-3/TRBV12-4,TRBJ2-2,many,.,CASSLSGFGTGELFF,TGTGCCAGCAGTTTATCCGGGTTCGGCACCGGGGAGCTGTTTTTT
TRBV12-3/TRBV12-4,TRBJ2-7,many,.,CASSGAAPYEQYF,TGTGCCAGCAGTGGCGCAGCACCCTACGAGCAGTACTTC
TRBV6-5,TRBJ2-7,many,.,CASSYRPREEQYF,TGTGCCAGCAGTTACCGACCCCGGGAAGAGCAGTACTTC
TRBV19,TRBJ1-5,many,TRBD1,CATAGTGMQPQHF,TGTGCCACCGCCGGGACAGGGATGCAGCCCCAGCATTTT
TRBV11-2,TRBJ1-2,many,.,CASSTGRHEVGYTF,TGTGCCAGTTCGACAGGTCGACATGAAGTGGGCTACACCTTC
TRBV20-1,TRBJ1-5,many,.,CSARAPPGDQPQHF,TGCAGTGCTAGAGCCCCGCCTGGTGATCAGCCCCAGCATTTT
TRBV13,TRBJ2-7,.,TRBD1,CASSPGQGVYYEQYF,TGTGCCAGCAGCCCAGGACAGGGAGTTTACTACGAGCAGTACTTC
TRBV20-1,TRBJ2-5,many,TRBD2,CSARGTSGGRETQYF,TGCAGTGCTAGAGGGACTAGCGGGGGCAGAGAGACCCAGTACTTC
TRBV30,TRBJ1-5,many,TRBD1,CAWSGPGTGLGQPQHF,TGTGCCTGGAGTGGCCCCGGGACAGGATTAGGTCAGCCCCAGCATTTT
TRBV19,TRBJ1-5,.,TRBD1,CASKAGTVRPQHF,TGTGCCAGTAAAGCCGGGACAGTTAGGCCCCAGCATTTT
TRBV10-3,TRBJ1-1,few,.,CAISENPGAGGAFF,TGTGCCATCAGTGAAAACCCCGGGGCCGGAGGAGCTTTCTTT
TRBV3-1,TRBJ2-3,few,.,CASSQEGMDTQYF,TGTGCCAGCAGCCAAGAGGGAATGGATACGCAGTATTTT
TRBV20-1,TRBJ2-7,many,TRBD2,CSARMSGGAYEQYF,TGCAGTGCTAGAATGAGCGGGGGGGCCTACGAGCAGTACTTC
TRBV4-1,TRBJ2-7,few,TRBD1,CASSQTRDSYEQYF,TGCGCCAGCAGCCAAACCCGGGACAGCTACGAGCAGTACTTC
TRBV20-1,TRBJ2-7,many,.,CSTPSPRRASYSYEQYF,TGCAGTACTCCGTCCCCACGAAGGGCTAGTTACTCCTACGAGCAGTACTTC
TRBV6-2/TRBV6-3,TRBJ1-5,once,TRBD1,CASRAQGPNQPQHF,TGTGCCAGCAGAGCACAGGGGCCAAATCAGCCCCAGCATTTT
TRBV29-1,TRBJ1-1,many,.,CSGGQTNTEAFF,TGCAGCGGTGGACAGACGAACACTGAAGCTTTCTTT
TRBV11-1,TRBJ2-5,once,.,CASSLTSMVSVGQETQYF,TGTGCCAGCAGCCTTACATCTATGGTGAGCGTGGGGCAAGAGACCCAGTACTTC
TRBV10-2,TRBJ2-5,many,.,CASSEYGGDQETQYF,TGCGCCAGCAGTGAGTATGGTGGGGACCAAGAGACCCAGTACTTC
TRBV6-5,TRBJ2-7,many,.,CASSSTGNEGEQYF,TGTGCCAGCAGTTCCACAGGGAACGAGGGCGAGCAGTACTTC
TRBV10-1,TRBJ1-1,many,.,CASSEQGFSTEAFF,TGCGCCAGCAGTGAGCAGGGATTTAGCACTGAAGCTTTCTTT
TRBV6-5,TRBJ1-6,many,.,CASSYWKSYNSPLHF,TGTGCCAGCAGTTACTGGAAGTCCTATAATTCACCCCTCCACTTT
TRBV2,TRBJ1-2,many,.,CASVGNYGYTF,TGTGCCAGCGTCGGGAACTATGGCTACACCTTC
TRBV6-5,TRBJ1-2,many,TRBD1,CAGSYSSDRASGYTF,TGTGCCGGCAGTTACTCGTCTGACAGGGCTAGTGGCTACACCTTC
TRBV12-3/TRBV12-4,TRBJ2-5,.,TRBD2,CASSFEGAGGPMKETQYF,TGTGCCAGCAGTTTCGAGGGTGCGGGAGGGCCCATGAAAGAGACCCAGTACTTC
TRBV4-1,TRBJ1-3,many,.,CASSQTGGNTIYF,TGCGCCAGCAGCCAAACAGGAGGAAACACCATATATTTT
TRBV15,TRBJ1-1,.,.,CATSRDGRRGRPRAEAFF,TGTGCCACCAGCAGAGATGGGAGGCGGGGGCGACCTCGCGCTGAAGCTTTCTTT
TRBV2,TRBJ2-7,many,.,CASSEGAGVRYEQYF,TGTGCCAGCAGTGAAGGGGCAGGGGTCAGATACGAGCAGTACTTC
TRBV29-1,TRBJ2-2,many,.,CSVAGNTGELFF,TGCAGCGTTGCGGGGAACACCGGGGAGCTGTTTTTT
TRBV18,TRBJ2-4,few,TRBD2,CASSPPGGNQYF,TGTGCCAGCTCACCACCGGGGGGGAATCAGTACTTC
TRBV11-2,TRBJ1-1,many,.,CASSLGTGLGAFF,TGTGCCAGCAGCTTAGGTACGGGCTTGGGGGCTTTCTTT
TRBV6-5,TRBJ1-2,many,.,CASSYSELGDGYTF,TGTGCCAGCAGTTACTCGGAACTTGGAGATGGCTACACCTTC